Given below is one T cell receptor (beta chain) in context. This entry comes from a study of shared clonotypes between healthy human individuals. Whole-study context: CD8 memory received one plate per donor, CD8 naive two, CD4 memory three and CD4 naive three.

Unmatched junction bases numbered 8, after V lost 6 bases and J lost 2 bases. CDR1 and CDR2 (germline): MNHNY, SVGAGI (reference sequence). The CDR3 loop spans 15 amino acids. Method: immunoSEQ multiplex PCR; TCRdb's copy keeps in-frame clones and lacks some. Among about 1.1 million clones listed, 70% to 80% were seen once. The J gene is TRBJ2-3, the V gene TRBV6-6; 7 bases are shared with TRBD1. The sequence was collected from a man aged 18 to 30 in good health. Some clones in this sample may be carry-over from other donors' samples. The sample was memory CD4+ T cells from PBMCs. As for subset: CD45RA-negative fraction. The CDR3 DNA reads TGTGCCAGCAGAGAAGGGGGCGCGCACACAGATACGCAGTATTTT. Translated, it gives CASREGGAHTDTQYF.